This entry is about one T cell receptor (beta chain). This specimen comes from a study of chemoradiotherapy in HPV16-positive cancers. Germline V gives CDR1 MDHEN, CDR2 SYDVKM. V lost 7 bases, J lost 7 bases, and 14 bases stayed unmatched. The CDR3 loop spans 16 amino acids. Here immunoSEQ multiplex PCR was the method, and the copy in TCRdb shows in-frame clones only, minus some. The sample has about 20,000 clones, around 92% seen once. The sequence was collected from a human donor with HPV-associated anogenital cancer. The source was blood, collected from a patient who underwent chemoradiotherapy. The J gene is TRBJ1-5, the V gene TRBV28, with 9 bases lining up with TRBD1. The CDR3 bases are TGTGCCAGCACCGGACCTACAGGGGGCGCCTTCCAGCCCCAGCATTTT. Protein product: CASTGPTGGAFQPQHF.